This T cell receptor (beta chain) was found in a study of blood T cell repertoires in COVID-19. At the level of the study: PBMCs, B-cell-depleted T cells, or T cells were the source of the cDNA or gDNA that made up the material.

All enrollees were about 18 to 89 years old and from roughly 22 US areas. Participant-reported clinical history was the basis for cohort assignment. This CDR3 spans 16 amino acids. V lost 1 base, J lost 6 bases, and 5 bases stayed unmatched. The germline gives CDR1 SGDLS, CDR2 YYNGEE. TCRdb's copy holds only in-frame clones and misses some; the assay was immunoSEQ multiplex PCR. The sample includes roughly 340,000 clones, roughly 86% of them seen just once. This TCR was recovered from a middle-aged man in a cohort exposed to, infected with or recovered from COVID-19 (not recorded which). This chain connects TRBV9 to TRBJ2-2; the match to TRBD2 covers 11 bases. Sequenced input: PBMCs or T cells enriched from blood (not recorded which). CDR3 residues: CASSVSSGRRAGELFF. DNA of the CDR3: TGTGCCAGCAGCGTATCTAGCGGGAGGAGGGCCGGGGAGCTGTTTTTT.